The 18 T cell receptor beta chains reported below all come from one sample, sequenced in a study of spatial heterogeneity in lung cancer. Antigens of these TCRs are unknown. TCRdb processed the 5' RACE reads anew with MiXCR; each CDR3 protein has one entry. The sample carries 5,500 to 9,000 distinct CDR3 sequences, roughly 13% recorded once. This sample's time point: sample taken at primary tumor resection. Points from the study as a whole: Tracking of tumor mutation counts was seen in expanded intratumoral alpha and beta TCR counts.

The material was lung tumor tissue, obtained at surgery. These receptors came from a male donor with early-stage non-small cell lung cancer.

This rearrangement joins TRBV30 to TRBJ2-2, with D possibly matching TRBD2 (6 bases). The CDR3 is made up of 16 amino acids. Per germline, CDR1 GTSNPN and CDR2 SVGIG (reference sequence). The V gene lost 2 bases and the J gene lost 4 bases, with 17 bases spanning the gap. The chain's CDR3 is CAWSLSPGGATGELFF. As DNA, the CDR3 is TGTGCCTGGAGTCTCTCGCCCGGGGGAGCCACCGGGGAGCTGTTTTTT.

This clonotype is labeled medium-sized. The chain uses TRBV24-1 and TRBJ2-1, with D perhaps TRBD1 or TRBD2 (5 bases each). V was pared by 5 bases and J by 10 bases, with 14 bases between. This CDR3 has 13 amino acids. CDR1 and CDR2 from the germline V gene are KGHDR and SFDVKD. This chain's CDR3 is CATSGLAGKEQFF. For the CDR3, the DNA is TGTGCCACCAGTGGCCTAGCAGGGAAAGAGCAGTTCTTC.

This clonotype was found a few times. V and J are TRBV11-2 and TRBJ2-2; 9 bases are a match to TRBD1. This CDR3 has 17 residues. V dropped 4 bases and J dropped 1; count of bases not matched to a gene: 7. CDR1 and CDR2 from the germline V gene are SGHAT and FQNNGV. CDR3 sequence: CASSYGQGMVNTGELFF. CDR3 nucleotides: TGTGCCAGCAGCTACGGACAGGGGATGGTGAACACCGGGGAGCTGTTTTTT.

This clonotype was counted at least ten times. The CDR3 loop reads CASSFGTRGPDYGYTF. The CDR3 DNA reads as TGCGCCAGCAGCTTTGGTACCAGGGGGCCTGACTATGGCTACACCTTC. V usage is TRBV5-1 and J usage is TRBJ1-2; TRBD1 aligns across 8 bases. V lost 2 bases to trimming and J lost 3 bases; unmatched junction nucleotides: 9. Per the germline V gene, CDR1 is SGHRS and CDR2 is YFSETQ. CDR3 length: 16 residues.

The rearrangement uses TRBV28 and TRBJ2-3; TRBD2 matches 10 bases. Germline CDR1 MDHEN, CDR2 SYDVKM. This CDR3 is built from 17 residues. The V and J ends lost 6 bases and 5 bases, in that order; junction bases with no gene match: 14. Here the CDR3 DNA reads TGTGCCAGCAGCCCCTTAGGTGCTAGCGGGGGTGTAGATACGCAGTATTTT. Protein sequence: CASSPLGASGGVDTQYF.

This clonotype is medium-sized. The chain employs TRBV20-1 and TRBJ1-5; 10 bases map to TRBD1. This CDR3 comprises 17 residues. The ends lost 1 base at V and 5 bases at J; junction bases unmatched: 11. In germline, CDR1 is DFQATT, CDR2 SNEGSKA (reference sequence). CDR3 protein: CSARGLRDRGAHQPQHF. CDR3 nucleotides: TGCAGTGCTAGAGGTCTCCGGGACAGGGGAGCTCATCAGCCCCAGCATTTT.

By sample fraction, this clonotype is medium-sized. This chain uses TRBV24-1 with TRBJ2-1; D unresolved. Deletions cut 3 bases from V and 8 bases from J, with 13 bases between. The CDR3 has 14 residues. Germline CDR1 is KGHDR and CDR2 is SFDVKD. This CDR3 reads CATSDESRFDEQFF. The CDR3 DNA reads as TGTGCCACCAGTGATGAGAGTAGGTTCGATGAGCAGTTCTTC.

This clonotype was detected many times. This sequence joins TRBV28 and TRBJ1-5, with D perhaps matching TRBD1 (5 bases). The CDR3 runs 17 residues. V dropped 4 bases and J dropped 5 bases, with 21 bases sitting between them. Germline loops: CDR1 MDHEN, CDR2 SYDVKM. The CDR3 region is CASSSLQGEAADQPQHF. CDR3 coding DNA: TGTGCCAGCAGTTCCCTCCAGGGAGAAGCTGCCGATCAGCCCCAGCATTTT.

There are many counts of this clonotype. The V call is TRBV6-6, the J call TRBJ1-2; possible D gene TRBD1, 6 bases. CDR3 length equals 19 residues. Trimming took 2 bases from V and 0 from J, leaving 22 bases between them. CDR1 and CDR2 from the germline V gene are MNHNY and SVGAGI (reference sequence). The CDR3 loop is CASSYGGATARSSNYGYTF. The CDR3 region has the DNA TGTGCCAGCAGTTACGGGGGGGCGACAGCTCGATCTTCTAACTATGGCTACACCTTC.

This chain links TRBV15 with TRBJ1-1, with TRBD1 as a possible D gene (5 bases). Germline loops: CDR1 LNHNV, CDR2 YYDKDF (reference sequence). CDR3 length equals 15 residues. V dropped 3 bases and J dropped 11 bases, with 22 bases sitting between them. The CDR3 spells CATSRQGGSTLAAFF. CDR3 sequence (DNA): TGTGCCACCAGCAGGCAGGGAGGATCTACATTGGCTGCTTTCTTT.

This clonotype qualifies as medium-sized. This chain's CDR3 is CASSLVSAPYEQYV. The CDR3 DNA reads TGTGCCAGCAGCTTGGTTTCAGCACCCTACGAGCAGTACGTC. The genes are TRBV5-6 and TRBJ2-7, with D uncertain. V dropped 0 bases and J dropped 2 bases, with 9 bases sitting between them. Germline V CDR1 and CDR2: SGHDT, YYEEEE. The CDR3 runs 14 residues.

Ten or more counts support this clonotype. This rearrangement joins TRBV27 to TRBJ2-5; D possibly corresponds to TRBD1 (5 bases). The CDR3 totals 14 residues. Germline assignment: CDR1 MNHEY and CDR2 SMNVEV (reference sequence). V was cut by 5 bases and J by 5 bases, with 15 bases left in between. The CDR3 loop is CASSMRRTIETQYF. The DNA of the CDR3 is TGTGCCAGCAGTATGCGACGGACAATCGAGACCCAGTACTTC.

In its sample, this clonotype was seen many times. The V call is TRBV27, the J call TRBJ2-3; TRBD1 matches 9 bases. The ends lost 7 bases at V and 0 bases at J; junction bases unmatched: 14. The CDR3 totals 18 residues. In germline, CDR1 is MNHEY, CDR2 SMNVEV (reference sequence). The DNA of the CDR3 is TGTGCCAGCACGGGACAGGGACCCTTCGGGTTTAGCACAGATACGCAGTATTTT. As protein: CASTGQGPFGFSTDTQYF.

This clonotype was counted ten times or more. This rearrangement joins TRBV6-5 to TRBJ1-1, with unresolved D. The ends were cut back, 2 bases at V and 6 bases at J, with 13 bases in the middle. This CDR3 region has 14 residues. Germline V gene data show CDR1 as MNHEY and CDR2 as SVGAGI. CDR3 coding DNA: TGTGCCAGCAGTTACCCCGGTGGTGGATCTGAAGCTTTCTTT. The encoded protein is CASSYPGGGSEAFF.

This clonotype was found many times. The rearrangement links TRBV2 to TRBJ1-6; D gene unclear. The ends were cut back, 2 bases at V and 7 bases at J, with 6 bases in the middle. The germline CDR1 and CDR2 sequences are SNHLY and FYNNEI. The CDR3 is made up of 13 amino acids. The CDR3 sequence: CASSESGNSPLHF. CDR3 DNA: TGTGCCAGCAGTGAATCGGGGAATTCACCCCTCCACTTT.

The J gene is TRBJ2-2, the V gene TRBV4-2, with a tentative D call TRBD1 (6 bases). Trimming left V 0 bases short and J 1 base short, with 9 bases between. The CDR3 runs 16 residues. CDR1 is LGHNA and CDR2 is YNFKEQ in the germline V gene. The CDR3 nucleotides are TGTGCCAGCAGCCAAGATGGGACAAGGAACACCGGGGAGCTGTTTTTT. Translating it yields CASSQDGTRNTGELFF.

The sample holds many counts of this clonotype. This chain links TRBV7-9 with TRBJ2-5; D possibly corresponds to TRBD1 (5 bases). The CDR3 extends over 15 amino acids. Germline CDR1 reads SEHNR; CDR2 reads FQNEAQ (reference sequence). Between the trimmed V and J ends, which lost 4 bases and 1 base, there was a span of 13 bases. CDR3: CASSSADSFQETQYF. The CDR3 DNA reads TGTGCCAGCAGCTCCGCCGACAGTTTCCAAGAGACCCAGTACTTC. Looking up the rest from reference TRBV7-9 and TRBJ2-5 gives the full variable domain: DTGVSQNPRHKITKRGQNVTFRCDPISEHNRLYWYRQTLGQGPEFLTYFQNEAQLEKSRLLSDRFSAERPKGSFSTLEIQRTEQGDSAMYLCASSSADSFQETQYFGPGTRLLVL.

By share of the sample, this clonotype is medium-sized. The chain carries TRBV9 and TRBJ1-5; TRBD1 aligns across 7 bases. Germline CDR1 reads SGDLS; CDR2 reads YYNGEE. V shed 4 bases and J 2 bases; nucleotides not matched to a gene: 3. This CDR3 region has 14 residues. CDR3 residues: CASSPTGGNQPQHF. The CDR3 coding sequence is TGTGCCAGCAGCCCTACAGGGGGCAATCAGCCCCAGCATTTT.